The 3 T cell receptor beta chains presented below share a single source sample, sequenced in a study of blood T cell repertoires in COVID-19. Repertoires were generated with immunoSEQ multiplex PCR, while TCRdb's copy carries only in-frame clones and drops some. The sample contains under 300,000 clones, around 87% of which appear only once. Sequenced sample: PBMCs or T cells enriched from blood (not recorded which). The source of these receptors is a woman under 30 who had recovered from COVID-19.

Here the CDR3 DNA reads TGTGCCAGCAGTACCCCTGACAGGGGGCAAGCTTTCTTT. The encoded protein is CASSTPDRGQAFF. The chain links TRBV28 to TRBJ1-1; 10 bases agree with TRBD1. J was trimmed by 9 bases and V by 5 bases; bases with no gene match: 6. Germline assignment: CDR1 MDHEN and CDR2 SYDVKM. The CDR3 loop spans 13 amino acids.

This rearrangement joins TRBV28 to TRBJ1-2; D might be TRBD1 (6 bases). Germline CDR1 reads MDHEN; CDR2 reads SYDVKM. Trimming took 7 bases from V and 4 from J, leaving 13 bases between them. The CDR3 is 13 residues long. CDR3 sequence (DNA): TGTGCCAGCAACCCGACAGGACTCTATGGCTACACCTTC. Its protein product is CASNPTGLYGYTF.

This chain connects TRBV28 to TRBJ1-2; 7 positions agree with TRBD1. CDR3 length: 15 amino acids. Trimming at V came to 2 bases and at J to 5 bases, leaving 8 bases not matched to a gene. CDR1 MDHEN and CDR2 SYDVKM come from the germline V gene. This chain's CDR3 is CASSLDRTGPYGYTF. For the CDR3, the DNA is TGTGCCAGCAGTTTAGATAGGACAGGCCCGTATGGCTACACCTTC.